The 20 T cell receptor beta chains given below trace back to one sample, sequenced in a study of T cell repertoires in cytomegalovirus infection. From the reads, TCRdb called clonotypes with MiXCR, one entry per CDR3 protein. The sample lists 250,000 or so distinct CDR3 sequences, about 15% occurring once. The sequenced sample was CD8+ T cells from PBMCs. The receptors were sampled from a human donor in good health (CMV status not recorded). Some clones in this sample may be carry-over from other donors' samples.

Ten or more counts support this clonotype. V gene TRBV2 combines with J gene TRBJ2-5, with 8 bases matching TRBD1. Germline V gene data show CDR1 as SNHLY and CDR2 as FYNNEI. The V and J ends lost 5 bases and 3 bases, in that order; junction bases with no gene match: 2. The CDR3 contains 13 residues. The CDR3: CASSLDREETQYF. CDR3 DNA sequence: TGTGCCAGCAGTCTGGACAGGGAAGAGACCCAGTACTTC.

This clonotype was recorded many times. This chain connects TRBV6-2 or TRBV6-3 to TRBJ2-6; unclear D gene. Trimming removed 7 bases at V and 0 bases at J, with 16 bases between. CDR1 and CDR2 (germline): MNHEY, SVGEGT. The length of the CDR3 is 17 residues. CDR3 nucleotides: TGTGCCAGCAAAAAGGGTGTGTCTCTCTCTGGGGCCAACGTCCTGACTTTC. Protein product: CASKKGVSLSGANVLTF.

This clonotype came up many times. V is TRBV6-2 or TRBV6-3 and J is TRBJ1-2, with D perhaps TRBD1 (5 bases). Germline V gene sequence: CDR1 MNHEY, CDR2 SVGEGT. Trimming shortened V by 6 bases and J by 2 bases, and 16 bases separated the two germline ends. The CDR3 length is 15 residues. Written as DNA, the CDR3 is TGTGCCAGCAGAAAAGTGGGACGGTTAAACTATGGCTACACCTTC. Encoded protein: CASRKVGRLNYGYTF.

This clonotype occurred many times. V and J are TRBV7-9 and TRBJ2-7; 9 bases line up with TRBD2. Germline V CDR1 and CDR2: SEHNR, FQNEAQ (reference sequence). Trimming removed 5 bases from V and 6 bases from J; junction bases left unmatched: 14. The CDR3 length is 16 residues. Here the CDR3 DNA reads TGTGCCAGCAGCGGAACGGGGGAGCGGGGGGCTCCCGAGCAGTACTTC. Its translation: CASSGTGERGAPEQYF. The variable domain in full, with the rest retrieved from reference TRBV7-9 and TRBJ2-7, is DTGVSQNPRHKITKRGQNVTFRCDPISEHNRLYWYRQTLGQGPEFLTYFQNEAQLEKSRLLSDRFSAERPKGSFSTLEIQRTEQGDSAMYLCASSGTGERGAPEQYFGPGTRLTVT.

V gene TRBV7-6 combines with J gene TRBJ2-1; no definite D call. The CDR3 spans 12 residues. Germline CDR1 reads SGHVS; CDR2 reads FNYEAQ. V lost 8 bases, J lost 9 bases, and 14 bases lay in between. The CDR3 DNA sequence: TGTGCCAGCGGCCCATCAATGCGTGAGCAGTTCTTC. Translation: CASGPSMREQFF.

This clonotype was observed a few times. V usage is TRBV4-2 and J usage is TRBJ1-5, with 7 bases lining up with TRBD1. The length of the CDR3 is 17 residues. Germline CDR1 and CDR2: LGHNA and YNFKEQ. Trimming cost V 4 bases and J 2 bases; bases outside gene matches: 11. The CDR3 loop reads CASSLRDSYPGNQPQHF. The DNA for the CDR3 is TGTGCCAGCAGCCTACGGGACAGTTACCCAGGCAATCAGCCCCAGCATTTT.

Many counts were recorded for this clonotype. The chain uses TRBV7-2 and TRBJ2-3; unclear D gene. The V end was cut by 5 bases, the J end by 2 bases, with 11 bases between. This CDR3 region has 14 residues. In germline, CDR1 is SGHTA, CDR2 FQGNSA. The CDR3 is CASSPGGSTDTQYF. The CDR3, as DNA: TGTGCCAGCAGCCCGGGTGGATCCACAGATACGCAGTATTTT.

A few counts support this clonotype. This chain links TRBV10-3 with TRBJ2-7, with 7 bases aligning to TRBD1. CDR3 length: 18 residues. CDR1 and CDR2 from the germline V gene are ENHRY and SYGVKD. V lost 6 bases to trimming and J lost 0 bases; unmatched junction nucleotides: 17. The CDR3 nucleotides read TGTGCCATCAGAGAACCCATGGGGACAGCCCATTTCTCCTACGAGCAGTACTTC. Translated: CAIREPMGTAHFSYEQYF.

The sample holds many counts of this clonotype. CDR3 sequence (DNA): TGTGCCAGCAGCTCCCAACTAGCGGGGGGATCGGAGACCCAGTACTTC. This translates into CASSSQLAGGSETQYF. This rearrangement joins TRBV7-2 to TRBJ2-5; 12 bases are shared with TRBD2. V gave up 4 bases and J gave up 5 bases; unmatched junction bases: 8. Germline values: CDR1 SGHTA, CDR2 FQGNSA. CDR3 size: 16 residues.

This clonotype showed up many times. J is TRBJ1-1 and V is TRBV7-9; 10 nucleotides line up with TRBD1. The CDR3 sequence is 13 residues long. V shed 8 bases, J shed 5 bases, and the junction held 5 bases outside the gene matches. The germline V gene has CDR1 SEHNR and CDR2 FQNEAQ (reference sequence). This CDR3 reads CASGGQGRTEAFF. The DNA of the CDR3 is TGTGCCAGCGGGGGACAGGGGAGGACTGAAGCTTTCTTT.

Many counts were recorded for this clonotype. The chain has TRBV28 and TRBJ1-5, with 7 bases aligning to TRBD1. This CDR3 is built from 15 residues. Per germline, CDR1 MDHEN and CDR2 SYDVKM. V was clipped by 6 bases and J by 3 bases; unmatched bases: 8. The CDR3 loop reads CASSQGGWNNQPQHF. The CDR3 nucleotides are TGTGCCAGCAGCCAGGGGGGATGGAACAATCAGCCCCAGCATTTT.

The rearrangement uses TRBV2 and TRBJ2-2; D could derive from TRBD1 or TRBD2 (5 bases each). Germline V gene data show CDR1 as SNHLY and CDR2 as FYNNEI. This CDR3 contains 13 residues. Deletions cut 6 bases from V and 6 bases from J, with 11 bases between. The CDR3 region has the DNA TGTGCCAGCAGGGATGAGGGGTCCGGGGAGCTGTTTTTT. It codes for CASRDEGSGELFF.

This clonotype was seen ten or more times. This chain joins TRBV13 and TRBJ2-7; D gene ambiguous. The CDR3 loop spans 14 amino acids. V gave up 3 bases and J gave up 0 bases, with 9 bases separating them. Germline values: CDR1 PRHDT, CDR2 FYEKMQ (reference sequence). CDR3 loop: CASSFSLRSYEQYF. The CDR3, as DNA: TGTGCCAGCAGCTTCTCCCTGCGCTCCTACGAGCAGTACTTC.

This clonotype was seen only a few times. The chain employs TRBV7-9 and TRBJ1-2, with TRBD1 identical over 8 bases. This CDR3 has 16 amino acids. Trimming cost V 4 bases and J 4 bases; bases outside gene matches: 11. CDR1 and CDR2 from the germline V gene are SEHNR and FQNEAQ (reference sequence). Written as DNA, the CDR3 is TGTGCCAGCAGCTCAGTCGCGGACAGGGTCGTCTATGGCTACACCTTC. Protein: CASSSVADRVVYGYTF.

This clonotype was observed many times. The J gene is TRBJ2-1, the V gene TRBV7-6; D tentatively fits TRBD1 or TRBD2 (5 bases each). This CDR3 has 16 residues. V gave up 5 bases and J gave up 0 bases, with 14 bases separating them. Per germline, CDR1 SGHVS and CDR2 FNYEAQ. CDR3 region: CASSLRGANSYNEQFF. In DNA, the CDR3 is TGTGCCAGCAGCCTAAGAGGGGCAAACTCCTACAATGAGCAGTTCTTC.

This sequence joins TRBV5-5 and TRBJ2-1; D perhaps matches TRBD1 (5 bases). Germline V lookup: CDR1 SGHKS, CDR2 YYEKEE (reference sequence). The germline V and J ends were trimmed by 3 bases and 12 bases, with 13 bases remaining between them. The CDR3 runs 12 residues. In DNA, the CDR3 is TGTGCCAGCAGCTCCCAGGGTAGTCGGCAGTTCTTC. The encoded protein is CASSSQGSRQFF.

Many counts were recorded for this clonotype. The chain carries TRBV7-6 and TRBJ2-3, with D tentatively TRBD1 (6 bases). This CDR3 is 15 amino acids long. The germline CDR1 and CDR2 sequences are SGHVS and FNYEAQ. The germline V and J ends were trimmed by 5 bases and 4 bases, with 16 bases remaining between them. The CDR3 coding sequence is TGTGCCAGCAGCCTAGAGGCGGACAGATCAGATACGCAGTATTTT. This translates into CASSLEADRSDTQYF.

The chain has TRBV20-1 and TRBJ1-2; unclear D gene. The germline V gene encodes CDR1 DFQATT and CDR2 SNEGSKA (reference sequence). V shed 5 bases and J shed 7 bases, with 32 bases lying between them. The CDR3 covers 18 residues. The CDR3 nucleotides read TGCAGTGCTCTTCCGAACTCTGGGTCTTCCCCGGAGGTTAGTGGCTACACCTTC. As protein: CSALPNSGSSPEVSGYTF.

At least ten counts were recorded for this clonotype. The gene calls are TRBV12-3 or TRBV12-4 and TRBJ1-2; unclear D gene. The CDR3 is 15 residues long. The V end lost 2 bases, the J end lost 6 bases, and 16 bases lay between the germline ends. CDR3 in amino acids: CASSLRTSPSDGYTF. In nucleotides, the CDR3 is TGTGCCAGCAGTTTAAGGACCTCACCTTCGGATGGCTACACCTTC.

The table lists this clonotype with many counts. The genes are TRBV7-2 and TRBJ2-6; 7 bases match TRBD2. In germline, CDR1 is SGHTA, CDR2 FQGNSA. The CDR3 is 24 residues long. V dropped 5 bases and J dropped 0; count of bases not matched to a gene: 28. The CDR3 DNA follows: TGTGCCAGCAGCCCAACTCCCACCTTTTGGGAGGGATCATTGCCTTCCTCTGGGGCCAACGTCCTGACTTTC. Translating it yields CASSPTPTFWEGSLPSSGANVLTF.